This T cell receptor beta chain was sequenced for a study of cytomegalovirus exposure and HLA in healthy donors. For this clone: The antigen remains unidentified.

The study, taken as a whole, reports: Roughly even sequencing depth across donors was the assumption behind the presence/absence analyses.

PCR involved 60 Vbeta and 13 Jbeta primers. TCRdb's copy holds only in-frame clones and misses some; the assay was immunoSEQ multiplex PCR. The table lists about 67,000 clones. The sample consisted of PBMCs. The TCR was taken from a woman in her twenties or thirties in good health and CMV-seronegative.

CDR3 in amino acids: CASSFKDSYEQYF. DNA for the CDR3: TGTGCCAGCAGCTTCAAGGACAGCTACGAGCAGTACTTC. The V call is TRBV7-9, the J call TRBJ2-7; D is possibly TRBD1 (6 bases). Germline-derived CDR1 and CDR2 are SEHNR and FQNEAQ (reference sequence). The V end was cut by 3 bases, the J end by 3 bases, with 9 bases between. The CDR3 sequence is 13 residues long.